These 30 T cell receptor beta chains were all obtained from the same sample, sequenced in a study of T-cell memory formation after mild COVID-19. From the 5' RACE reads, TCRdb called clonotypes with MiXCR, one entry per CDR3 protein. The table records roughly 110,000 distinct CDR3 sequences, over 15% of them present only once. The source material was PBMCs or a T cell subset sorted from them (not recorded which). The receptor source for this set is an adult woman who had mild COVID-19 (a few samples of this study predate the infection). Cell type and time point are not known.

This clonotype was counted between two and nine times. The chain joins TRBV27 to TRBJ1-1; TRBD1 aligns across 7 bases. CDR1 is MNHEY and CDR2 is SMNVEV in the germline V gene (reference sequence). With 5 bases clipped from V and 0 bases from J, the junction kept 9 bases outside the gene matches. The CDR3 has 16 amino acids. CDR3 DNA sequence: TGTGCCAGCAGTATACAGGGGAGGGGAATGAACACTGAAGCTTTCTTT. Translated, it gives CASSIQGRGMNTEAFF.

V usage is TRBV12-3 or TRBV12-4 and J usage is TRBJ1-4, with 10 bases fitting TRBD1. This CDR3 is built from 14 residues. V was pared by 6 bases and J by 8 bases, with 6 bases of the junction left unmatched. CDR3 loop: CASSTGTGDEKLFF. The CDR3, as DNA: TGTGCCAGCAGCACCGGGACAGGGGACGAAAAACTGTTTTTT.

The rearrangement joins TRBV30 to TRBJ2-2, with 7 positions matching TRBD1. CDR1 GTSNPN and CDR2 SVGIG come from the germline V gene (reference sequence). The CDR3 runs 14 residues. V gave up 5 bases and J gave up 1 base; unmatched junction bases: 4. CDR3 nucleotides: TGTGCCTGGGAAGGACAGGAGAACACCGGGGAGCTGTTTTTT. It translates to CAWEGQENTGELFF.

The V gene is TRBV27, the J gene TRBJ1-1; tentatively, D is TRBD1 (5 bases). This CDR3 has 15 amino acids. V was clipped by 3 bases and J by 1 base, with 12 bases between them. CDR1 and CDR2 (germline): MNHEY, SMNVEV (reference sequence). CDR3 loop: CASSFNLGENTEAFF. In nucleotides, the CDR3 is TGTGCCAGCAGTTTCAATCTAGGGGAGAACACTGAAGCTTTCTTT.

The chain employs TRBV6-1 and TRBJ2-7, with D uncertain. Trimming cost V 9 bases and J 3 bases, with 21 bases left between them. Germline values: CDR1 MNHNS, CDR2 SASEGT. The CDR3 runs 15 residues. The CDR3 sequence is CASRLLLESSYEQYF. The CDR3 DNA follows: TGTGCCAGTCGGTTATTGCTTGAGAGTAGCTACGAGCAGTACTTC.

This clonotype has more than one count but fewer than ten. The V gene is TRBV29-1, the J gene TRBJ2-3; the D gene is possibly TRBD1 (6 bases). Germline V gene sequence: CDR1 SQVTM, CDR2 ANQGSEA. This CDR3 comprises 15 residues. V was clipped by 4 bases and J by 1 base, with 15 bases between them. The CDR3 region is CSVGTRDIRTDTQYF. The CDR3 DNA reads TGCAGCGTTGGGACCCGGGACATTCGCACAGATACGCAGTATTTT.

This clonotype was picked up a small number of times. The gene calls are TRBV5-1 and TRBJ2-2, with a possible D match to TRBD1 (5 bases). The CDR3 spans 17 residues. Germline-derived CDR1 and CDR2 are SGHRS and YFSETQ. V lost 2 bases and J 5 bases, leaving 19 bases between the germline ends. CDR3 protein: CASSLGQGYSYTGELFF. The CDR3 nucleotides are TGCGCCAGCAGCTTAGGCCAGGGATATTCATATACCGGGGAGCTGTTTTTT.

CDR3 in amino acids: CASSLMKGTAYGYTF. The CDR3 coding sequence is TGTGCCAGCAGCTTGATGAAAGGGACAGCCTATGGCTACACCTTC. The V gene is TRBV5-6, the J gene TRBJ1-2; 7 nucleotides match TRBD1. CDR3 length: 15 residues. The trim removed 1 base at V and 4 bases at J, leaving 7 bases unmatched. Germline V gene sequence: CDR1 SGHDT, CDR2 YYEEEE.

V gene TRBV7-9 combines with J gene TRBJ1-6, with D possibly TRBD1 on 6 matching bases. The germline gives CDR1 SEHNR, CDR2 FQNEAQ (reference sequence). Trimming took off 1 base at V and 8 bases at J, with 6 bases between the two ends. CDR3 size: 13 residues. This CDR3 is CASSLGTDSPLHF. DNA for the CDR3: TGTGCCAGCAGCTTAGGGACAGATTCACCCCTCCACTTT.

The chain recombines TRBV7-9 with TRBJ2-1, with 9 nucleotides matching TRBD2. With V trimmed by 5 bases and J by 4 bases, 9 bases remained unmatched. Looked up from germline, CDR1 is SEHNR and CDR2 is FQNEAQ (reference sequence). The CDR3 has 16 amino acids. This CDR3 reads CASSRVREGGYNEQFF. The CDR3 nucleotides read TGTGCCAGCAGCCGGGTGCGGGAGGGAGGATACAATGAGCAGTTCTTC.

The chain has TRBV15 and TRBJ2-7; the D is unclear. The CDR3 sequence is 14 residues long. V was clipped by 5 bases and J by 4 bases, with 15 bases between them. Germline CDR1 is LNHNV and CDR2 is YYDKDF (reference sequence). CDR3 amino acids: CATSVSRLEYEQYF. The CDR3 DNA reads TGTGCCACCAGCGTTTCCCGTTTGGAGTACGAGCAGTACTTC.

V usage is TRBV27 and J usage is TRBJ2-7, with D tentatively TRBD1 or TRBD2 (5 bases each). Germline CDR1 MNHEY, CDR2 SMNVEV (reference sequence). V lost 3 bases and J lost 0, with 12 bases in between. The CDR3 has 15 residues. The CDR3 DNA sequence: TGTGCCAGCAGTTTTTCAGGGAGCGGCTCCTACGAGCAGTACTTC. Its protein product is CASSFSGSGSYEQYF.

This clonotype was seen a few times. This chain uses TRBV7-6 with TRBJ2-1; weak D call: TRBD2 (5 bases). V lost 3 bases, J lost 10 bases, and 13 bases lay in between. The CDR3 is 13 residues long. Looked up from germline, CDR1 is SGHVS and CDR2 is FNYEAQ. The CDR3 DNA is TGTGCCAGCAGCTTTAAATACCCGGGGGAGCAGTTCTTC. Translation: CASSFKYPGEQFF.

This chain connects TRBV7-9 to TRBJ2-7; TRBD1 agrees at 7 bases. This CDR3 region has 16 residues. Germline trimming cut 1 base from V and 3 bases from J; bases unmatched to any gene: 9. Germline V gives CDR1 SEHNR, CDR2 FQNEAQ (reference sequence). In DNA, the CDR3 is TGTGCCAGCAGCTTAGGGTTCCGGGACAGCAACTACGAGCAGTACTTC. Protein: CASSLGFRDSNYEQYF.

V and J are TRBV29-1 and TRBJ2-5; a possible D gene is TRBD2 (6 bases). The CDR3 spans 15 residues. V lost 0 bases to trimming and J lost 7 bases, with 18 bases between them. Germline-derived CDR1 and CDR2 are SQVTM and ANQGSEA. The DNA of the CDR3 is TGCAGCGTTGAAGAGGAGACGGGGGTTATGGGGACCCAGTACTTC. Its translation: CSVEEETGVMGTQYF.

This clonotype has a handful of counts. The chain recombines TRBV11-2 with TRBJ2-7; 11 bases match TRBD2. Germline V gene sequence: CDR1 SGHAT, CDR2 FQNNGV. Losses at the gene ends were 4 bases for V and 2 bases for J; bases not matched to a gene: 7. The CDR3 totals 16 residues. For the CDR3, the DNA is TGTGCCAGCAGCTCATCACTAGCGGGGGACCCCTACGAGCAGTACTTC. Protein product: CASSSSLAGDPYEQYF.

CDR3 DNA: TGTGCCAGCAGTTTCAGAGGGCGGGAGGGGTACAATGAGCAGTTCTTC. Translation: CASSFRGREGYNEQFF. The chain recombines TRBV12-3 or TRBV12-4 with TRBJ2-1; 9 nucleotides match TRBD2. V lost 3 bases to trimming and J lost 4 bases; unmatched junction nucleotides: 7. CDR3 size: 16 residues.

V usage is TRBV30 and J usage is TRBJ2-5; 7 bases are a match to TRBD2. The CDR3 is 14 amino acids. The junction had 6 bases not matched to a gene; V was cut back by 2 bases and J by 3 bases. The germline CDR1 and CDR2 sequences are GTSNPN and SVGIG (reference sequence). The CDR3, as DNA: TGTGCCTGGAGTTCCACGGGGGGAGAAGAGACCCAGTACTTC. Its protein product is CAWSSTGGEETQYF. Combining the CDR3 with reference TRBV30 and TRBJ2-5 gives the whole variable domain SQTIHQWPATLVQPVGSPLSLECTVEGTSNPNLYWYRQAAGRGLQLLFYSVGIGQISSEVPQNLSASRPQDRQFILSSKKLLLSDSGFYLCAWSSTGGEETQYFGPGTRLLVL.

This sequence joins TRBV29-1 and TRBJ2-7; D uncertain. Germline V gene data show CDR1 as SQVTM and CDR2 as ANQGSEA. The CDR3 covers 15 residues. V was trimmed by 0 bases and J by 7 bases, leaving 19 bases between them. The CDR3 DNA is TGCAGCGTTGAAGATCTTGGTAGCAGAGGCTATGAGCAGTACTTC. Encoded protein: CSVEDLGSRGYEQYF.

This clonotype occurred many times. The V and J genes are TRBV20-1 and TRBJ1-2, with 10 bases identical to TRBD1. The CDR3 has 15 amino acids. Germline trimming cut 1 base from V and 0 bases from J; bases unmatched to any gene: 2. CDR1 and CDR2 (germline): DFQATT, SNEGSKA (reference sequence). The CDR3 is CSARAGTGANYGYTF. CDR3 coding DNA: TGCAGTGCTAGAGCGGGGACAGGGGCTAACTATGGCTACACCTTC.

The chain links TRBV2 to TRBJ2-3; D may match TRBD1 or TRBD2 (6 bases each). From germline, CDR1 is SNHLY and CDR2 FYNNEI. The V gene lost 0 bases and the J gene lost 2 bases, with 15 bases spanning the gap. CDR3 length: 17 amino acids. DNA for the CDR3: TGTGCCAGCAGTGAAGCGGACAGTCGGAGGGACACAGATACGCAGTATTTT. This encodes CASSEADSRRDTDTQYF. The full variable domain, completed using reference TRBV2 and TRBJ2-3, is EPEVTQTPSHQVTQMGQEVILRCVPISNHLYFYWYRQILGQKVEFLVSFYNNEISEKSEIFDDQFSVERPDGSNFTLKIRSTKLEDSAMYFCASSEADSRRDTDTQYFGPGTRLTVL.

The chain carries TRBV7-2 and TRBJ2-1; tentatively, D is TRBD2 (5 bases). CDR1 and CDR2 from the germline V gene are SGHTA and FQGNSA. The germline V and J ends were trimmed by 3 bases and 2 bases, with 11 bases remaining between them. This CDR3 region has 15 residues. CDR3 loop: CASSFTAEPYNEQFF. DNA of the CDR3: TGTGCCAGCAGCTTTACAGCGGAGCCCTACAATGAGCAGTTCTTC.

The chain is built from TRBV12-3 or TRBV12-4 and TRBJ2-5; 12 bases align to TRBD2. V lost 4 bases, J lost 4 bases, and 13 bases stayed unmatched. CDR3 length: 18 amino acids. Here the CDR3 DNA reads TGTGCCAGCAGTTCCCTAGCGGGAGGGCTTCTTCTAAGAGAGACCCAGTACTTC. Translation gives CASSSLAGGLLLRETQYF.

This clonotype was seen repeatedly, ten times or more. The J gene is TRBJ2-7, the V gene TRBV25-1; no clear D. The CDR3 has 11 amino acids. The V gene's germline CDR1 is MGHDK and CDR2 SYGVNS. V was trimmed by 6 bases and J by 1 base, leaving 4 bases between them. The CDR3 region is CASSASYEQYF. In DNA form, the CDR3 reads TGTGCCAGCAGCGCTTCCTACGAGCAGTACTTC.

In this sample, this clonotype turned up a few times. The gene calls are TRBV2 and TRBJ2-7; 9 positions agree with TRBD1. The CDR3 totals 15 residues. V lost 1 base and J lost 2; bases outside the gene matches: 3. Germline CDR1 is SNHLY and CDR2 is FYNNEI. In DNA, the CDR3 is TGTGCCAGCAGTGAAGGGACAGGGGTCACCTACGAGCAGTACTTC. Encoded protein: CASSEGTGVTYEQYF.

The J gene is TRBJ1-3, the V gene TRBV9; D gene ambiguous. V was trimmed by 0 bases and J by 0 bases, leaving 10 bases between them. Germline CDR1 and CDR2: SGDLS and YYNGEE. The CDR3 has 16 residues. The CDR3 is CASSVGGSPSGNTIYF. The CDR3 DNA reads as TGTGCCAGCAGCGTAGGAGGGTCCCCCTCTGGAAACACCATATATTTT.

The gene calls are TRBV24-1 and TRBJ1-5; D unclear. V was shortened by 4 bases and J by 6 bases, with 12 bases between the two germline ends. The germline CDR1 and CDR2 sequences are KGHDR and SFDVKD. The CDR3 extends over 14 amino acids. CDR3 sequence reads: CATSDPNYSQPQHF. CDR3 sequence (DNA): TGTGCCACCAGTGACCCGAATTACAGTCAGCCCCAGCATTTT.

This clonotype was seen a few times. The chain joins TRBV4-2 to TRBJ2-2; TRBD1 or TRBD2 may be the D gene (5 bases each). CDR1 and CDR2 from the germline V gene are LGHNA and YNFKEQ. Trimming pared 1 base from V and 6 bases from J, leaving 12 bases between. This CDR3 is built from 15 residues. CDR3 sequence (DNA): TGTGCCAGCAGCCAAGGAGGGGAAGGTGCCGGGGAGCTGTTTTTT. It is translated as CASSQGGEGAGELFF.

The table lists this clonotype with a few counts. The J gene is TRBJ2-7, the V gene TRBV9; 9 bases match TRBD2. Per the germline V gene, CDR1 is SGDLS and CDR2 is YYNGEE. This CDR3 has 15 residues. Losses at the gene ends were 0 bases for V and 6 bases for J; bases not matched to a gene: 7. The CDR3 DNA reads TGTGCCAGCAGCGTAGATAGCGGGGGCCCTCTCGAGCAGTACTTC. Translation gives CASSVDSGGPLEQYF.

This clonotype turned up a few times. J is TRBJ1-2 and V is TRBV11-2, with D tentatively TRBD1 (5 bases). The CDR3 sequence is 16 residues long. The germline V gene encodes CDR1 SGHAT and CDR2 FQNNGV. The V gene lost 5 bases and the J gene lost 0 bases, with 16 bases spanning the gap. The CDR3 is CASSPGRIATNYGYTF. The CDR3 coding sequence is TGTGCCAGCAGCCCGGGACGGATTGCAACTAACTATGGCTACACCTTC.